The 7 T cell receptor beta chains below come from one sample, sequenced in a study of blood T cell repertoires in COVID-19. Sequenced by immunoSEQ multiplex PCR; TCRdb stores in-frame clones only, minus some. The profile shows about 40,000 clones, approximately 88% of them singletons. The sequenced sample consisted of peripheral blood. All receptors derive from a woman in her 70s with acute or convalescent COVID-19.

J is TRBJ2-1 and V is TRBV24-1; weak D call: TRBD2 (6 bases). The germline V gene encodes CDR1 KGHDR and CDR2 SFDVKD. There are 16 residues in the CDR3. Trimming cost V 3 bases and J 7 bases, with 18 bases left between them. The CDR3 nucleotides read TGTGCCACCAGTGATAGAAGGACTATTCCTAGTAATGAGCAGTTCTTC. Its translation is CATSDRRTIPSNEQFF.

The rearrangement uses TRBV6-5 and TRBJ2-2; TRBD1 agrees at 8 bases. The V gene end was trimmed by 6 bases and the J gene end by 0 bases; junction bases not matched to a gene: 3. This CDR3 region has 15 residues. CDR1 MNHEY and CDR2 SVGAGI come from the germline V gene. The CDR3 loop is CASRRDRTNTGELFF. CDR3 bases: TGTGCCAGCAGACGGGACAGGACGAACACCGGGGAGCTGTTTTTT.

CDR3 nucleotides: TGTGCCAGCAGCCAGGGGGCGCGGGGAACCGGGTCCGAGCAGTACGTC. This translates into CASSQGARGTGSEQYV. This chain connects TRBV7-6 to TRBJ2-7, with TRBD1 identical over 8 bases. CDR1 and CDR2 (germline): SGHVS, FNYEAQ. This CDR3 spans 16 amino acids. J was trimmed by 6 bases and V by 5 bases; bases with no gene match: 15.

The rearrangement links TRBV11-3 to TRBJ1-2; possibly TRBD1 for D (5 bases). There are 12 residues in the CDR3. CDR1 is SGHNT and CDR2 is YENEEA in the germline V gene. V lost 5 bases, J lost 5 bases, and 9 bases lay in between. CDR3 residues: CASSPGGYGYTF. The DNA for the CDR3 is TGTGCCAGCAGCCCGGGGGGGTATGGCTACACCTTC.

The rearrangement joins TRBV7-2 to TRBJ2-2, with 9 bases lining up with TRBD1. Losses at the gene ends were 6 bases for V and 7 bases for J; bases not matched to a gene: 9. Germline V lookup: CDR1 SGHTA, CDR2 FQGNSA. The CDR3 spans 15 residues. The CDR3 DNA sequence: TGTGCCAGCAGACCCCCGGGACAGGGTCACGGGGAGCTGTTTTTT. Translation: CASRPPGQGHGELFF.

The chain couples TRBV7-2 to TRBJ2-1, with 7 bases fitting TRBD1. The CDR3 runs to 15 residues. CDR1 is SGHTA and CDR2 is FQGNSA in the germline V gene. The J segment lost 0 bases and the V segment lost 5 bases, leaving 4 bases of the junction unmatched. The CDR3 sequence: CASSEDRSSYNEQFF. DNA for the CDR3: TGTGCCAGCAGCGAGGACAGGAGCTCCTACAATGAGCAGTTCTTC.

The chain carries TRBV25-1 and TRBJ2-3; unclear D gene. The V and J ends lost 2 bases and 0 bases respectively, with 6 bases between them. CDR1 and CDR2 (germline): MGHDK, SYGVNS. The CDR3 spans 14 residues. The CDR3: CASSETRSTDTQYF. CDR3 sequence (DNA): TGTGCCAGCAGTGAAACACGTAGCACAGATACGCAGTATTTT.